Shown below are 28 T cell receptor beta chains from a single sample sequenced in a study of T cells in narcolepsy (dated by TCRdb to the late 2010s). The library was built by means of the immunoSEQ multiplex PCR assay. Entries here come from immuneACCESS through TCRdb and include only in-frame sequences with V and J called. Some clones fail to appear in such tables; in the studies checked, an unresolved V gene covers under half of the shortfall, and the cause of the remainder is unknown. This sample has tens of thousands of clones in its table, and about 85% of those were observed once. The biggest ten clones account for around 1.1% of the sample. The sequencing sample was made of memory (CD45RA-) CD4+ T cells from blood. The cell subset or site label, as the study defines it: memory T cells sorted ex vivo from peripheral blood. These receptors came from a human donor in good health.

The chain employs TRBV30 and TRBJ2-1, with 9 bases matching TRBD2. V was pared by 0 bases and J by 7 bases, with 7 bases of the junction left unmatched. In germline, CDR1 is GTSNPN, CDR2 SVGIG (reference sequence). This CDR3 comprises 15 residues. For the CDR3, the DNA is TGTGCCTGGAGTGTTGGTCTAGCGGGGAGGAATGAGCAGTTCTTC. Its translation: CAWSVGLAGRNEQFF.

In this sample, this clone turned up once. The genes are TRBV4-2 and TRBJ2-2; D is unclear. Trimming removed 0 bases from V and 5 bases from J, with 7 bases in between. Per the germline V gene, CDR1 is LGHNA and CDR2 is YNFKEQ. The CDR3 spans 14 residues. DNA of the CDR3: TGTGCCAGCAGCCAAGATAGGCTAACCGGGGAGCTGTTTTTT. Translated, it gives CASSQDRLTGELFF.

This chain connects TRBV19 to TRBJ2-7, with D perhaps TRBD2 (7 bases). The length of the CDR3 is 12 residues. The germline V gene encodes CDR1 LNHDA and CDR2 SQIVND (reference sequence). V was pared by 6 bases and J by 7 bases, with 13 bases between. The CDR3 loop is CASSGGPREQYF. In DNA form, the CDR3 reads TGTGCCAGTAGCGGGGGGCCGAGGGAGCAGTACTTC.

The chain uses TRBV2 and TRBJ2-7, with no clear D. Looked up from germline, CDR1 is SNHLY and CDR2 is FYNNEI. The CDR3 spans 11 residues. Trimming left V 8 bases short and J 5 bases short, with 10 bases between. CDR3 in DNA: TGTGCCAGCGGACGTACCCACGAGCAGTACTTC. Its translation: CASGRTHEQYF.

This clone has only a few counts. The chain carries TRBV6-6 and TRBJ1-2; D gene unclear. Per the germline V gene, CDR1 is MNHNY and CDR2 is SVGAGI (reference sequence). CDR3 length: 14 residues. Trimming took 0 bases from V and 1 from J, leaving 6 bases between them. CDR3 nucleotide sequence: TGTGCCAGCAGTTACTCGAGTTTTAACTATGGCTACACCTTC. It specifies CASSYSSFNYGYTF.

Turning to this clone: Other DNA sequences in the same sample also yield this CDR3. The chain joins TRBV28 to TRBJ2-7; D gene unclear. Trimming pared 4 bases from V and 13 bases from J, leaving 14 bases between. The CDR3 extends over 11 amino acids. CDR1 and CDR2 (germline): MDHEN, SYDVKM. CDR3 sequence (DNA): TGTGCCAGCAGTTCTATGCAGTCCCCCTACTTC. Translation: CASSSMQSPYF.

The chain links TRBV11-2 to TRBJ2-2; D remains unclear. V dropped 1 base and J dropped 3 bases, with 9 bases sitting between them. CDR3 length equals 15 residues. Germline-derived CDR1 and CDR2 are SGHAT and FQNNGV. CDR3 protein: CASSLVRQDTGELFF. As DNA, the CDR3 is TGTGCCAGCAGCTTAGTGAGGCAGGACACCGGGGAGCTGTTTTTT.

V is TRBV7-6 and J is TRBJ1-2, with D unresolved. The CDR3 spans 13 residues. The V gene's germline CDR1 is SGHVS and CDR2 FNYEAQ. The ends were cut back, 0 bases at V and 6 bases at J, with 8 bases in the middle. The CDR3 reads CASSLAGGDGYTF. As DNA, the CDR3 is TGTGCCAGCAGCTTAGCGGGCGGGGATGGCTACACCTTC.

The chain carries TRBV19 and TRBJ2-3; D may be TRBD2 (5 bases). Per the germline V gene, CDR1 is LNHDA and CDR2 is SQIVND (reference sequence). V was trimmed by 6 bases and J by 1 base, leaving 14 bases between them. The CDR3 extends over 15 amino acids. As DNA, the CDR3 is TGTGCCAGTAGCTCGGGGAGTTTAGGCACAGATACGCAGTATTTT. Protein sequence: CASSSGSLGTDTQYF.

The V and J genes are TRBV10-3 and TRBJ2-5; D is possibly TRBD2 (6 bases). This CDR3 comprises 13 residues. Germline loops: CDR1 ENHRY, CDR2 SYGVKD. V shed 10 bases and J shed 5 bases, with 17 bases lying between them. The CDR3 bases are TGTGCCACCATGGGACTCGGAGGGGAGACCCAGTACTTC. Residues: CATMGLGGETQYF.

The chain employs TRBV2 and TRBJ2-3; TRBD2 aligns across 10 bases. This CDR3 region has 15 residues. The germline V gene has CDR1 SNHLY and CDR2 FYNNEI. V shed 5 bases and J 4 bases; nucleotides not matched to a gene: 6. CDR3 amino acids: CASSYIAGGADTQYF. CDR3 in DNA: TGTGCCAGCAGTTATATAGCGGGGGGAGCAGATACGCAGTATTTT.

The gene calls are TRBV18 and TRBJ2-7; D might be TRBD1 or TRBD2, each matching 5 bases. V was trimmed by 6 bases and J by 5 bases, leaving 20 bases between them. Germline V CDR1 and CDR2: KGHSH, LQKENI. The CDR3 runs 15 residues. The CDR3: CASSPLPPGTHEQYF. The CDR3 DNA reads TGTGCCAGCTCCCCCTTGCCCCCGGGGACCCACGAGCAGTACTTC. Full variable domain (outside the CDR3, taken from reference TRBV18 and TRBJ2-7): NAGVMQNPRHLVRRRGQEARLRCSPMKGHSHVYWYRQLPEEGLKFMVYLQKENIIDESGMPKERFSAEFPKEGPSILRIQQVVRGDSAAYFCASSPLPPGTHEQYFGPGTRLTVT.

The V gene is TRBV5-1, the J gene TRBJ2-3; D is unclear. The CDR3 is 12 residues long. CDR1 is SGHRS and CDR2 is YFSETQ in the germline V gene. Trimming cost V 3 bases and J 4 bases, with 6 bases left between them. CDR3 loop: CASSSGSDTQYF. The CDR3 DNA is TGCGCCAGCAGCTCGGGTTCAGATACGCAGTATTTT. The whole variable domain, filled in from reference TRBV5-1 and TRBJ2-3, reads KAGVTQTPRYLIKTRGQQVTLSCSPISGHRSVSWYQQTPGQGLQFLFEYFSETQRNKGNFPGRFSGRQFSNSRSEMNVSTLELGDSALYLCASSSGSDTQYFGPGTRLTVL.

V is TRBV5-6 and J is TRBJ2-2; TRBD2 aligns across 11 bases. Germline V CDR1 and CDR2: SGHDT, YYEEEE. V trimming: 4 bases; J trimming: 6 bases; junction bases outside the gene matches: 11. This CDR3 spans 17 amino acids. CDR3 in DNA: TGTGCCAGCAGCCTTAGCGGGAGGGCCATATTGGCCGGGGAGCTGTTTTTT. Amino acids: CASSLSGRAILAGELFF.

The chain carries TRBV19 and TRBJ2-1, with TRBD2 matching over 12 bases. The V gene's germline CDR1 is LNHDA and CDR2 SQIVND (reference sequence). The CDR3 consists of 17 residues. V lost 3 bases and J lost 7; bases outside the gene matches: 10. The CDR3, as DNA: TGTGCCAGTAGTATCAGCGCTAGCGGGAGGGCCGAGAATGAGCAGTTCTTC. Translated: CASSISASGRAENEQFF.

The chain links TRBV9 to TRBJ2-5; D call uncertain. The DNA matches TRBJ2-7 better at its end, which makes the J call doubtful. Germline V gene sequence: CDR1 SGDLS, CDR2 YYNGEE. The length of the CDR3 is 15 residues. The CDR3 nucleotides are TGTGCCAGCAGCGAGGGAATCTCTAGCTCCTACGAGCAGTACTTC. This gives the protein CASSEGISSSYEQYF.

The chain uses TRBV18 and TRBJ1-1; D call uncertain. Germline V gene data show CDR1 as KGHSH and CDR2 as LQKENI. The CDR3 is 16 amino acids. The V gene lost 3 bases and the J gene lost 5 bases, with 19 bases spanning the gap. The CDR3, as DNA: TGTGCCAGCTCACCCTCCCCGGTGTCGGTCGGGACTGAAGCTTTCTTT. Protein product: CASSPSPVSVGTEAFF.

The chain carries TRBV5-1 and TRBJ2-7; TRBD2 aligns across 8 bases. Germline V gives CDR1 SGHRS, CDR2 YFSETQ. The length of the CDR3 is 14 residues. Trimming removed 0 bases from V and 6 bases from J; junction bases left unmatched: 5. Written as DNA, the CDR3 is TGCGCCAGCAGCTTGGACGGGAGGGCCGGCGAGCAGTACTTC. This translates into CASSLDGRAGEQYF.

The rearrangement joins TRBV11-2 to TRBJ2-7, with 9 bases fitting TRBD2. V was clipped by 6 bases and J by 6 bases; unmatched bases: 15. The CDR3 is made up of 16 amino acids. Germline V CDR1 and CDR2: SGHAT, FQNNGV. CDR3 protein: CASRLLPGGSGSEQYF. Written as DNA, the CDR3 is TGTGCCAGCAGACTCCTCCCGGGGGGTAGCGGGAGCGAGCAGTACTTC.

The rearrangement links TRBV5-1 to TRBJ2-1; 12 nucleotides line up with TRBD2. The germline CDR1 and CDR2 sequences are SGHRS and YFSETQ. CDR3 length: 15 residues. The trim removed 0 bases at V and 9 bases at J, leaving 4 bases unmatched. In DNA, the CDR3 is TGCGCCAGCAGCTTGGATGCTAGCGGGAGGGGTGAGCAGTTCTTC. Translation gives CASSLDASGRGEQFF.

Concerning this clone: One junction end disagrees with the germline gene, perhaps due to a read error. DNA of the CDR3: TGTGCCAGCCGTAGAGGGGGGGAGAACACTGAAACTTTCTTT. Encoded protein: CASRRGGENTETFF. The rearrangement links TRBV6-6 to TRBJ1-1; a weak D match, TRBD1 (6 bases). This CDR3 has 14 residues. Germline V gives CDR1 MNHNY, CDR2 SVGAGI (reference sequence).

This clone turned up a few times. The rearrangement uses TRBV5-1 and TRBJ2-7; tentatively, D is TRBD2 (6 bases). The V gene lost 7 bases and the J gene lost 0 bases, with 14 bases spanning the gap. This CDR3 is built from 14 residues. The germline CDR1 and CDR2 sequences are SGHRS and YFSETQ. DNA of the CDR3: TGCGCCAGCGGAAAAGGAGGGAGCTCCTACGAGCAGTACTTC. Its protein product is CASGKGGSSYEQYF.

The chain recombines TRBV28 with TRBJ2-7; a weak D match, TRBD2 (5 bases). This CDR3 is 15 amino acids long. Trimming pared 6 bases from V and 3 bases from J, leaving 18 bases between. Germline V CDR1 and CDR2: MDHEN, SYDVKM. The CDR3 bases are TGTGCCAGCAGCCGAAGTCTAGACGGGAACTACGAGCAGTACTTC. Amino acid sequence: CASSRSLDGNYEQYF.

This clone showed up just a few times. The J gene is TRBJ1-1, the V gene TRBV6-5; the D gene is possibly TRBD1 (6 bases). Germline-derived CDR1 and CDR2 are MNHEY and SVGAGI. CDR3 size: 16 residues. V lost 0 bases, J lost 11 bases, and 22 bases lay in between. DNA of the CDR3: TGTGCCAGCAGTTACTCTTCCCAACTCAGAGGGGGTAAGGCTTTCTTT. It specifies CASSYSSQLRGGKAFF.

The CDR3 sequence is CASSLSIGETQYF. In DNA, the CDR3 is TGCGCCAGCAGCTTGTCTATCGGGGAGACCCAGTACTTC. The chain couples TRBV5-1 to TRBJ2-5, with D unclear. The CDR3 has 13 residues. The germline V gene encodes CDR1 SGHRS and CDR2 YFSETQ. Deletions cut 1 base from V and 5 bases from J, with 9 bases between.

This chain uses TRBV14 with TRBJ2-5; weak D call: TRBD2 (6 bases). Trimming shortened V by 4 bases and J by 6 bases, and 18 bases separated the two germline ends. The length of the CDR3 is 15 residues. Looked up from germline, CDR1 is SGHDN and CDR2 is FVKESK. The CDR3 coding sequence is TGTGCCAGCAGCCCTACAAGACTAGGAGTGCAGACCCAGTACTTC. Translating it yields CASSPTRLGVQTQYF.

This chain connects TRBV27 to TRBJ2-3; either TRBD1 or TRBD2 may fit D (6 bases each). V dropped 3 bases and J dropped 1 base, with 14 bases sitting between them. CDR3 length equals 16 residues. Germline CDR1 and CDR2: MNHEY and SMNVEV (reference sequence). This chain's CDR3 is CASSLNKGGGTDTQYF. In nucleotides, the CDR3 is TGTGCCAGCAGTTTGAACAAGGGGGGAGGCACAGATACGCAGTATTTT.

The chain recombines TRBV5-1 with TRBJ2-3, with D possibly matching TRBD2 (6 bases). The germline V gene encodes CDR1 SGHRS and CDR2 YFSETQ. V shed 4 bases and J shed 3 bases, with 18 bases lying between them. The CDR3 is 16 residues long. CDR3 protein: CASSAASDWYTDTQYF. CDR3 nucleotide sequence: TGCGCCAGCAGCGCCGCTAGCGATTGGTATACAGATACGCAGTATTTT.